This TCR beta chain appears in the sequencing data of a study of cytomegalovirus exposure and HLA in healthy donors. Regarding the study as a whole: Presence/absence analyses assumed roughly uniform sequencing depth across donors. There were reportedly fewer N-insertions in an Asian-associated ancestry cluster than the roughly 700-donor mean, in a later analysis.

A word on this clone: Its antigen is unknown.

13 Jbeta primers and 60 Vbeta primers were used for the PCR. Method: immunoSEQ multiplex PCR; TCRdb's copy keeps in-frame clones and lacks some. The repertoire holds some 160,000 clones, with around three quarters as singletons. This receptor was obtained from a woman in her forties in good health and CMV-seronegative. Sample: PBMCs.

In DNA, the CDR3 is TGTGCCAGCTCATCGACTAGCACAGATACGCAGTATTTT. Protein product: CASSSTSTDTQYF. This chain connects TRBV18 to TRBJ2-3; unclear D gene. This CDR3 spans 13 amino acids. CDR1 is KGHSH, CDR2 LQKENI, per germline. With 5 bases removed from V and 0 bases from J, the gap between germline ends came to 6 bases.